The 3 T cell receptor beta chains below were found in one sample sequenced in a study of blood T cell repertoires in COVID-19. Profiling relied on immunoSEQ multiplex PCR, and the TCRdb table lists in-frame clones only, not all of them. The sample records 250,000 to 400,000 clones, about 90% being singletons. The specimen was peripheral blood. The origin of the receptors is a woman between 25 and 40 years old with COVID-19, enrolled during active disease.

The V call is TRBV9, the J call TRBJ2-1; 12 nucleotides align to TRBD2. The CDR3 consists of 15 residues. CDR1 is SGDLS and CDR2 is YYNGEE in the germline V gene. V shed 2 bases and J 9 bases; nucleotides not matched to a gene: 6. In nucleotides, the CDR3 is TGTGCCAGCAGCGTGACTAGCGGGAGTTTGACTGAGCAGTTCTTC. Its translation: CASSVTSGSLTEQFF. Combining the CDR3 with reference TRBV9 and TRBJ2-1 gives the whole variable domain DSGVTQTPKHLITATGQRVTLRCSPRSGDLSVYWYQQSLDQGLQFLIQYYNGEERAKGNILERFSAQQFPDLHSELNLSSLELGDSALYFCASSVTSGSLTEQFFGPGTRLTVL.

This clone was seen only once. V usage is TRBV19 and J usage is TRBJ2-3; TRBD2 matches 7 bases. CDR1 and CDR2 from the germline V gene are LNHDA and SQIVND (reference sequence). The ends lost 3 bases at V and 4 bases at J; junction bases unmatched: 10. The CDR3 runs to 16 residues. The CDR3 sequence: CASSILTGGHPDTQYF. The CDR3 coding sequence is TGTGCCAGTAGTATTTTGACGGGAGGACATCCAGATACGCAGTATTTT.

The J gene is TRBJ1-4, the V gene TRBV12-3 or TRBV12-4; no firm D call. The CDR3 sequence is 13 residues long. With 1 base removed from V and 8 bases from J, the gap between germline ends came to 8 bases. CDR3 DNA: TGTGCCAGCAGTTTAGTCCGGGAAGAAAAACTGTTTTTT. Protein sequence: CASSLVREEKLFF.